These 6 T cell receptor beta chains were sequenced from one sample in a study of blood T cells in healthy people across ages. A sample-barcoded 5' primer and a J-beta primer mix were used in a second PCR of about 7 to 12 cycles. TCRdb used MiXCR to reprocess the 5' RACE reads, holding one entry per CDR3 protein. The sample holds around 990,000 distinct CDR3 sequences, roughly two fifths seen once. The sequenced sample was blood. The receptors originated from a man younger than 30 in good health.

This clonotype was counted at least ten times. The chain carries TRBV7-2 and TRBJ1-1; D is perhaps TRBD1 (6 bases). Germline V lookup: CDR1 SGHTA, CDR2 FQGNSA. The V end lost 5 bases, the J end lost 6 bases, and 13 bases lay between the germline ends. The CDR3 has 13 amino acids. The CDR3: CASSVTGGPEAFF. CDR3 DNA sequence: TGTGCCAGCAGCGTGACGGGGGGCCCTGAAGCTTTCTTT. The full variable domain, its missing parts supplied by reference TRBV7-2 and TRBJ1-1, is GAGVSQSPSNKVTEKGKDVELRCDPISGHTALYWYRQSLGQGLEFLIYFQGNSAPDKSGLPSDRFSAERTGGSVSTLTIQRTQQEDSAVYLCASSVTGGPEAFFGQGTRLTVV.

The chain uses TRBV19 and TRBJ1-1; D unclear. Germline assignment: CDR1 LNHDA and CDR2 SQIVND (reference sequence). With 1 base removed from V and 3 bases from J, the gap between germline ends came to 9 bases. This CDR3 comprises 14 residues. The CDR3 loop is CASSIGYGYTEAFF. The CDR3 bases are TGTGCCAGTAGTATAGGGTACGGATACACTGAAGCTTTCTTT.

This clonotype has only a few counts. The J gene is TRBJ2-1, the V gene TRBV20-1, with 11 nucleotides matching TRBD2. CDR3 length: 16 residues. The V gene end was trimmed by 1 base and the J gene end by 2 bases; junction bases not matched to a gene: 4. Germline CDR1 is DFQATT and CDR2 is SNEGSKA (reference sequence). The CDR3 DNA sequence: TGCAGTGCTAGAGTGGCTAGCGGGGGGACCTACAATGAGCAGTTCTTC. It specifies CSARVASGGTYNEQFF.

In regard to this clonotype: Relative to the germline gene, one junction end is altered; a read error may explain this. This chain links TRBV3-1 with TRBJ2-7; D unclear. The CDR3 extends over 14 amino acids. Germline CDR1 and CDR2: LGHDT and YNNKEL (reference sequence). CDR3: CASSPLPDSYEQNF. CDR3 in DNA: TGTGCCAGCAGCCCGCTACCAGACTCCTACGAGCAGAACTTC.

J is TRBJ1-2 and V is TRBV9; TRBD1 is a possible D gene (6 bases). The CDR3 extends over 16 amino acids. The germline V gene has CDR1 SGDLS and CDR2 YYNGEE. V lost 2 bases to trimming and J lost 2 bases, with 16 bases between them. In DNA form, the CDR3 reads TGTGCCAGCAGCGTCGGTCGGCGAGGGGGGAACTATGGCTACACCTTC. Its protein is CASSVGRRGGNYGYTF. Full variable domain (remainder filled in from reference TRBV9 and TRBJ1-2): DSGVTQTPKHLITATGQRVTLRCSPRSGDLSVYWYQQSLDQGLQFLIQYYNGEERAKGNILERFSAQQFPDLHSELNLSSLELGDSALYFCASSVGRRGGNYGYTFGSGTRLTVV.

There are a few counts of this clonotype. The chain employs TRBV3-1 and TRBJ2-3; TRBD2 might be the D (6 bases). The CDR3 has 17 amino acids. Germline CDR1 and CDR2: LGHDT and YNNKEL (reference sequence). Between the trimmed V and J ends, which lost 4 bases and 0 bases, there was a span of 17 bases. CDR3 bases: TGTGCCAGCAGCCCCACCTATAGCGGTGAAAGCACAGATACGCAGTATTTT. Protein product: CASSPTYSGESTDTQYF.